This T cell receptor (beta chain) was recovered during a study of shared clonotypes between healthy human individuals. Measured with immunoSEQ multiplex PCR; TCRdb has only the in-frame clones, and not every one. Among 800,000 or so clones listed, 96% were seen once. Findings and caveats of the study: Estimated clonotype richness was generally higher in naive than memory subsets.

This clone was seen a few times. Its antigen is still unknown. CD45RO-negative cells were positively selected for CCR7, leaving out terminally differentiated effector memory CD45RA+ cells. Germline loops: CDR1 SGHNT, CDR2 YYREEE (reference sequence). Trimming removed 0 bases at V and 3 bases at J, with 4 bases between. There are 12 residues in the CDR3. The chain recombines TRBV5-4 with TRBJ2-7; no definite D call. Sequencing was performed on naive CD8+ T cells sorted from blood. The origin of this receptor is a man aged 25-45 years in good health. For the CDR3, the DNA is TGTGCCAGCAGCTTGGACGACTACGAGCAGTACTTC. Translating gives CASSLDDYEQYF.